The 9 T cell receptor beta chains reported below all come from one sample, sequenced in a study of post-analysis software for immune sequencing data. Their specific antigens are unknown. Study-wide points: Relative to controls, patients had 4 or 5 TRBV segments at higher frequency, with TRBV5-6, TRBV5-1 and TRBV20-1 among these.

Unique-molecular-identifier-tagged TCR beta cDNA libraries were used. TCRdb redid the calling of the PCR reads with MiXCR, one entry per CDR3 protein. Among hundreds of thousands of distinct CDR3 sequences listed, just under 30% were seen once. The sequencing sample was made of blood. These receptors were collected from a girl aged 5-17 years with multiple sclerosis.

The J gene is TRBJ2-3, the V gene TRBV9, with TRBD2 matching 8 bases. Germline-derived CDR1 and CDR2 are SGDLS and YYNGEE. Unmatched junction bases numbered 9, after V lost 2 bases and J lost 1 base. The CDR3 covers 17 residues. The CDR3 protein is CASSVRLSGIGTDTQYF. CDR3 in DNA: TGTGCCAGCAGCGTGAGACTTAGCGGGATAGGCACAGATACGCAGTATTTT.

The chain recombines TRBV5-5 with TRBJ1-5, with D unresolved. The CDR3 extends over 15 amino acids. Germline values: CDR1 SGHKS, CDR2 YYEKEE (reference sequence). V was shortened by 0 bases and J by 9 bases, with 16 bases between the two germline ends. The DNA of the CDR3 is TGTGCCAGCAGCTTGGTAGCAGAAGATCCCCGGCCCCAGCATTTT. Protein product: CASSLVAEDPRPQHF. Drawing the rest from reference TRBV5-5 and TRBJ1-5, the complete variable domain is DAGVTQSPTHLIKTRGQQVTLRCSPISGHKSVSWYQQVLGQGPQFIFQYYEKEERGRGNFPDRFSARQFPNYSSELNVNALLLGDSALYLCASSLVAEDPRPQHFGDGTRLSIL.

The chain employs TRBV12-3 or TRBV12-4 and TRBJ2-4, with TRBD1 identical over 7 bases. The CDR3 is 16 amino acids. The V gene end was trimmed by 2 bases and the J gene end by 2 bases; junction bases not matched to a gene: 6. The CDR3 sequence: CASSLRQGVPKNIQYF. CDR3 in DNA: TGTGCCAGCAGTTTACGGCAGGGGGTCCCCAAAAACATTCAGTACTTC.

This clonotype was observed a handful of times. The junction and the germline gene differ at one end; a read error may be behind it. J is TRBJ1-2 and V is TRBV15, with 9 bases aligning to TRBD1. CDR1 and CDR2 (germline): LNHNV, YYDKDF (reference sequence). The CDR3 sequence is 20 residues long. The chain's CDR3 is CATSRGPRTGAPLGPYRYTF. The CDR3 DNA reads TGTGCCACCAGCAGAGGACCCAGGACAGGGGCCCCGTTAGGGCCCTATCGCTACACCTTC.

This clonotype has more than one count but fewer than ten. V and J are TRBV20-1 and TRBJ1-1; D gene unclear. The CDR3 sequence is 14 residues long. CDR1 and CDR2 from the germline V gene are DFQATT and SNEGSKA (reference sequence). Trimming took off 1 base at V and 0 bases at J, with 9 bases between the two ends. The CDR3, as DNA: TGCAGTGCTAGAGTGGGGATATTGAACACTGAAGCTTTCTTT. Translating it yields CSARVGILNTEAFF.

The rearrangement links TRBV7-8 to TRBJ2-5; a weak D match, TRBD1 (6 bases). This CDR3 spans 15 amino acids. Germline lookup yields CDR1 SGHVS and CDR2 FQNEAQ. V lost 1 base and J lost 2, with 11 bases in between. The CDR3 spells CASSLGQGRQETQYF. CDR3 bases: TGTGCCAGCAGCTTAGGCCAGGGGCGTCAAGAGACCCAGTACTTC. Drawing the rest from reference TRBV7-8 and TRBJ2-5, the complete variable domain is GAGVSQSPRYKVAKRGQDVALRCDPISGHVSLFWYQQALGQGPEFLTYFQNEAQLDKSGLPSDRFFAERPEGSVSTLKIQRTQQEDSAVYLCASSLGQGRQETQYFGPGTRLLVL.

This CDR3 reads CASGEDYGYTF. In nucleotides, the CDR3 is TGTGCATCAGGAGAGGACTATGGCTACACCTTC. The chain carries TRBV7-9 and TRBJ1-2; no firm D call. This CDR3 spans 11 amino acids. Germline V gene sequence: CDR1 SEHNR, CDR2 FQNEAQ (reference sequence).

The chain combines TRBV20-1 with TRBJ1-6, with a weak D call TRBD1 (5 bases). The germline CDR1 and CDR2 sequences are DFQATT and SNEGSKA (reference sequence). Trimming left V 1 base short and J 8 bases short, with 18 bases between. CDR3 length: 16 residues. DNA of the CDR3: TGCAGTGCTAGAGTTGGGGCCTCTTCTGGGGATTCACCCCTCCACTTT. It translates to CSARVGASSGDSPLHF.

This clonotype was seen only a few times. V usage is TRBV19 and J usage is TRBJ2-6; a weak D match, TRBD1 (5 bases). Trimming left V 3 bases short and J 0 bases short, with 6 bases between. Germline CDR1 is LNHDA and CDR2 is SQIVND (reference sequence). CDR3 length: 15 amino acids. CDR3 sequence: CASSIRGSGANVLTF. The CDR3 nucleotides read TGTGCCAGTAGTATTAGGGGCTCTGGGGCCAACGTCCTGACTTTC.